This T cell receptor beta chain derives from a study of glioma-infiltrating T cells after dendritic cell vaccination. CDR3 length equals 16 residues. Germline V gene lookup returns CDR1 SGDLS and CDR2 YYNGEE. V was clipped by 0 bases and J by 7 bases, with 16 bases between them. Profiling relied on immunoSEQ multiplex PCR, and the TCRdb table lists in-frame clones only, not all of them. The table lists approximately 82,000 clones, roughly 90% of them singletons, with about 3% in the top ten. The input for sequencing was blood, taken before dendritic cell vaccination. This sequence joins TRBV9 and TRBJ2-2; a possible D gene is TRBD1 (6 bases). This clonotype originated in a human donor with glioblastoma. Here the CDR3 DNA reads TGTGCCAGCAGCGTAGCGGCAGGGGTAATCCTCGGGGAGCTGTTTTTT. It translates to CASSVAAGVILGELFF.